This T cell receptor beta chain derives from a study of chemoradiotherapy in HPV16-positive cancers. Background on the study: Candidate HPV-specific T-cell clones and common TCR motifs came from functional assays in a couple of HPV16-positive patients. Notes on the study in general: Better recurrence-free survival went with HPV-responsive T-cell expansion in HPV16-positive patients. Non-HPV-specific T cells did not expand in tumors during treatment, whereas candidate HPV-specific clones and E7-related motifs did. HPV-specific T cells were functionally defined from only two HPV16-positive patients.

The CDR3 runs to 12 residues. Germline CDR1 KGHSH, CDR2 LQKENI. On this clone itself: As yet, its antigen is unknown.

Produced via immunoSEQ multiplex PCR; TCRdb's table is partial and in-frame only. The data show under 35,000 clones, around 88% seen once. V is TRBV18 and J is TRBJ1-4; the D is unclear. This sequence was found in a human donor with HPV-associated anogenital cancer. The material was blood, obtained from a patient who underwent chemoradiotherapy. The CDR3 is CATMGDNEKLFF. CDR3 DNA sequence: TGTGCGACAATGGGAGATAATGAAAAACTGTTTTTT.